This TCR beta chain was recovered during a study of control samples from healthy donors and cancer patients. V dropped 1 base and J dropped 7; count of bases not matched to a gene: 5. Germline V gene data show CDR1 as LNHNV and CDR2 as YYDKDF (reference sequence). This CDR3 is built from 16 residues. Repertoires were generated with immunoSEQ multiplex PCR, while TCRdb's copy carries only in-frame clones and drops some. Of about 70,000 clones in the sample, under 90% are singletons; the top ten hold approximately 30%. The source of this sequence is a man in his fifties in good health. This chain uses TRBV15 with TRBJ1-4; 11 nucleotides align to TRBD1. Input material: blood. In DNA, the CDR3 is TGTGCCACCAGCAGAGTCGGCGGGACAGGGGGTGAAAAACTGTTTTTT. Protein product: CATSRVGGTGGEKLFF.